This is a list of T cell receptor beta chains from one sample in a study of T cells in Graves' hyperthyroidism and ophthalmopathy. TCRdb processed the multiplex PCR reads anew with MiXCR; each CDR3 protein has one entry. The data contain 500,000 to 800,000 distinct CDR3 sequences, 40% to 55% of them seen just once; the ten biggest clones take up about 7.2%. Sequencing used peripheral blood or thyroid tissue (not recorded which). The receptors derive from an adult man with Graves' disease, either hyperthyroidism or ophthalmopathy (not recorded which). The CDR3 runs from the conserved cysteine through the conserved F or W. D genes are given only for firm matches. The size entry is marked missing in some rows and otherwise reads once, few, many or a size class.

TGTGCCAGCAGTACGGACAGAAACACCATATATTTT,CASSTDRNTIYF,TRBJ1-3,-,few,TRBV6-5
TGCAGTGCTTCCAACAGGGGAACGGATGGCTACACCTTC,CSASNRGTDGYTF,TRBJ1-2,TRBD1,few,TRBV20-1
TGTGCCAGCAGCACGACACCTCAGGGTCATGGCTACACCTTC,CASSTTPQGHGYTF,TRBJ1-2,-,-,TRBV7-9
TGTGCCAGCAGCGGTTGGGGACGGTCACCCCTCCACTTT,CASSGWGRSPLHF,TRBJ1-6,-,-,TRBV7-6
TGTGCCAGCAGTGAAGACAGGGGGAGCACTGAAGCTTTCTTT,CASSEDRGSTEAFF,TRBJ1-1,TRBD1,-,TRBV2
TGCGCCAGCAGCTTCCTCGGGACGGATGAAAAACTGTTTTTT,CASSFLGTDEKLFF,TRBJ1-4,-,many,TRBV5-1
TGTGCCAGCAGACAACGAGTGTCTTCCCCCGGGGAGCTGTTTTTT,CASRQRVSSPGELFF,TRBJ2-2,-,-,TRBV6-1
TGTGCCAGCAGCCCAGCAGGGATCACCGGGGAGCTGTTTTTT,CASSPAGITGELFF,TRBJ2-2,-,few,TRBV7-6
TGTGCCAGCAGTGGGGGGAATCAGCCCCTCCACTTT,CASSGGNQPLHF,TRBJ1-6,-,-,TRBV2
TGTGCCATCAGTGATGGGACAGGGAACTTGGAAAAACTGTTTTTT,CAISDGTGNLEKLFF,TRBJ1-4,TRBD1,once,TRBV10-3
TGTGCCAGCAGCGCCCCCTCTGGGGCCAACGCCCTGACTTTC,CASSAPSGANALTF,TRBJ2-6,-,-,TRBV9
TGCAGCGTTTACCAACCAACCAAGGGGTGGGGGACGGGCGAGCAGTACTTC,CSVYQPTKGWGTGEQYF,TRBJ2-7,-,few,TRBV29-1
TGTGCCAGCAGCCCCCGGACAATCCAAGAGACCCAGTACTTC,CASSPRTIQETQYF,TRBJ2-5,-,many,TRBV14
TGTGCCAGCAGCCCTCGACAGGGTTATTCACCCCTCCACTTT,CASSPRQGYSPLHF,TRBJ1-6,TRBD1,many,TRBV5-6
TGTGCCAGCAGCTTAGGTCCTTTGAATGGCTACACCTTC,CASSLGPLNGYTF,TRBJ1-2,-,-,TRBV7-9
TGTGCCAGCAGCACGGACAGGGGGCAAGAGACCCAGTACTTC,CASSTDRGQETQYF,TRBJ2-5,TRBD1,many,TRBV5-5
TGTGCCAGTCGGAAAGGGTCTACTAAGGAAAAACTGTTTTTT,CASRKGSTKEKLFF,TRBJ1-4,-,few,TRBV19
TGTGCCAGCAGCCAAGACAGAACGAATTCACCCCTCCACTTT,CASSQDRTNSPLHF,TRBJ1-6,-,many,TRBV5-8
TGTGCCAGCAGCGTAGATGGTAGCAATCAGCCCCAGCATTTT,CASSVDGSNQPQHF,TRBJ1-5,-,many,TRBV9
TGTGCCAGCAGAAGTGGCAGCGGGCGATCCTACGAGCAGTACTTC,CASRSGSGRSYEQYF,TRBJ2-7,-,many,TRBV6-5
TGCGCCAGCAGCTCGCTTCCTCGGGGGGGCGCCTCTGGAAACACCATATATTTT,CASSSLPRGGASGNTIYF,TRBJ1-3,-,-,TRBV5-1
TGTGCCAGCAGCATCCGGTCAACTAATGAAAAACTGTTTTTT,CASSIRSTNEKLFF,TRBJ1-4,-,-,TRBV2
TGTGCCACCCAGGACAGGGGAGATAACACCGGGGAGCTGTTTTTT,CATQDRGDNTGELFF,TRBJ2-2,TRBD1,once,TRBV10-3
TGTGCTAGTGGTTTGCCCCCTCAGGGGGCGGTCTATGGCTACACCTTC,CASGLPPQGAVYGYTF,TRBJ1-2,TRBD1,-,TRBV12-5
TGTGCCAGCAGCCTTAGGGGGGGGGTATTGAACACTGAAGCTTTCTTT,CASSLRGGVLNTEAFF,TRBJ1-1,-,-,TRBV7-2
TGCAGCGTTCTGGATGAGCAGTTCTTC,CSVLDEQFF,TRBJ2-1,-,-,TRBV29-1
TGTGCCAGCAGTTTAGCTTCAGGGGGCCCCCAGCCCCAGCATTTT,CASSLASGGPQPQHF,TRBJ1-5,TRBD1,few,TRBV12-3/TRBV12-4
TGCGCCAGCAGTGAGTCGAGCAGATTACTCTACGAGCAGTACTTC,CASSESSRLLYEQYF,TRBJ2-7,-,many,TRBV10-2
TGTGCCACCAGTGACTCAGGCGGGCCTCAGGGTCGGGAGACCCAGTACTTC,CATSDSGGPQGRETQYF,TRBJ2-5,-,many,TRBV24-1
TGCGCCAGCAGCCCTGCCCTTGGAGGGGGCTACGAGCAGTACTTC,CASSPALGGGYEQYF,TRBJ2-7,-,-,TRBV10-2
TGTGCCAGCAGTGGGGGGCAGACTAGCAATCAGCCCCAGCATTTT,CASSGGQTSNQPQHF,TRBJ1-5,-,-,TRBV2
TGTGCCAGCAGCTTGATCCCTGCCAGGGCCACCTTGAACACTGAAGCTTTCTTT,CASSLIPARATLNTEAFF,TRBJ1-1,-,-,TRBV5-1
TGCAGCGTGCGACAGGGGGAAGGGACCCAGTACTTC,CSVRQGEGTQYF,TRBJ2-5,TRBD1,many,TRBV29-1
TGTGCCACCAGTGAGGCCGGGGACAGGGGGCAGCTCTTT,CATSEAGDRGQLF,TRBJ1-1,TRBD1,many,TRBV24-1
TGTGCCAGCAGGTTTACAGGGGGTGGGAATCAGCCCCAGCATTTT,CASRFTGGGNQPQHF,TRBJ1-5,TRBD1,-,TRBV5-8
TGTGCCAGCAGTGGTGGACGCCAGCAAGAGACCCAGTACTTC,CASSGGRQQETQYF,TRBJ2-5,-,-,TRBV28
TGCAGTGCTAGAGATCCAGGACACCGGGCCCAGTACTTC,CSARDPGHRAQYF,TRBJ2-5,-,-,TRBV20-1
TGTGCCAGCAGTTTAGGGTCAGCAAATCAGCCCCAGCATTTT,CASSLGSANQPQHF,TRBJ1-5,-,-,TRBV28
TGCAGTGCGACCCGGGACAGGGGTAAGATTGACACTGAAGCTTTCTTT,CSATRDRGKIDTEAFF,TRBJ1-1,TRBD1,few,TRBV20-1
TGCAGTGCTAGAGGTCCAGGGATCGAGACCCAGTACTTC,CSARGPGIETQYF,TRBJ2-5,-,many,TRBV20-1
TGTGCCAGCAGTCGGGACAGGGAGCAGCCCCAGCATTTT,CASSRDREQPQHF,TRBJ1-5,TRBD1,-,TRBV2
TGTGCCAGCAGCGCCCCTGTGAGGAGCTCTGGAAACACCATATATTTT,CASSAPVRSSGNTIYF,TRBJ1-3,-,few,TRBV7-6
TGTGCCAGCAGTGGGGGCAGAAACACCATATATTTT,CASSGGRNTIYF,TRBJ1-3,-,-,TRBV25-1
TGTGCCAGCAGTCGACAGGGGGGAAGTCGTGAAAAACTGTTTTTT,CASSRQGGSREKLFF,TRBJ1-4,TRBD1,many,TRBV7-9
TGTGCCACCAGAGCCCCCGGGCCTAGCGACTACGAGCAGTACTTC,CATRAPGPSDYEQYF,TRBJ2-7,-,-,TRBV27
TGTGCCACCAGCAGTGGGGCGACTAATGAAAAACTGTTTTTT,CATSSGATNEKLFF,TRBJ1-4,-,many,TRBV15
TGCAGTGCTACCACGACACCTAACTATGGCTACACCTTC,CSATTTPNYGYTF,TRBJ1-2,-,few,TRBV20-1
TGTGCCAGCAGCCAAGTCCCCAGGAACACCGGGGAGCTGTTTTTT,CASSQVPRNTGELFF,TRBJ2-2,-,many,TRBV7-2
TGTGCCAGCAGTGCTAAAACTGCTGGGAAGGAAAAACTGTTTTTT,CASSAKTAGKEKLFF,TRBJ1-4,-,-,TRBV25-1
TGCAGTGTTCCAGGGGTCTATGGCTACACCATATATTTT,CSVPGVYGYTIYF,TRBJ1-3,-,-,TRBV20-1
TGTGCCAGCAGCGGAGAGGGGGGAGTAGGTGGGGCCAACGTCCTGACTTTC,CASSGEGGVGGANVLTF,TRBJ2-6,-,-,TRBV9
TGTGCCAGCAGCTGGAGTGGGGGGCCTCAGCCCCAGCATTTT,CASSWSGGPQPQHF,TRBJ1-5,-,few,TRBV5-1
TGCAGCGTTACGGACAGTAATGAAAAACTGTTTTTT,CSVTDSNEKLFF,TRBJ1-4,-,-,TRBV29-1
TGTGCCACCAGCAGAGCGACAGGGGGCGGGTACTATGGCTACACCTTC,CATSRATGGGYYGYTF,TRBJ1-2,TRBD1,-,TRBV15
TGTGCCAGCAGCTTAACTAGCGGGAGGACGTCATACTACGAGCAGTACTTC,CASSLTSGRTSYYEQYF,TRBJ2-7,TRBD2,few,TRBV6-5
TGTGCCAGCAGCTTACCGGGGGGCGATGGAAACACCATATATTTT,CASSLPGGDGNTIYF,TRBJ1-3,-,-,TRBV7-9
TGTGCCAGCAGTCTCCAGGGGTACCAAGAGACCCAGTACTTC,CASSLQGYQETQYF,TRBJ2-5,-,many,TRBV25-1